A selection of T cell receptor beta chains follows, all from one sample in a study of brain T cells in children with intractable seizures. Clones were sequenced by immunoSEQ multiplex PCR, and TCRdb holds only the in-frame ones, with some missing. The sample includes about 340,000 clones, 93% seen only once; the top ten take around 5%. The sequenced sample was peripheral blood, obtained about 5 months after surgery. These receptors all stem from a boy under three years old with tuberous sclerosis and intractable seizures. Each CDR3 is given with its conserved first and last residue. The D gene is left open where the match is weak.

TRBJ2-1 TRBV10-3 TRBD1 CANRATGGEVNEQFF
TRBJ2-3 TRBV25-1 NA CASSEYYLTDTQYF
TRBJ1-3 TRBV19 NA CASSITRGNTIYF
TRBJ2-3 TRBV6-5 NA CASSLRGSGADTQYF
TRBJ2-1 TRBV5-6 NA CASLLGADGNEQFF
TRBJ2-3 TRBV7-3 TRBD2 CASSATTSGGTDTQYF
TRBJ2-1 TRBV7-9 TRBD2 CASSSGTSDYNEQFF
TRBJ1-2 TRBV6-5 NA CASSYGSWSIGYTF
TRBJ2-3 TRBV10-3 NA CAISEGSPDTQYF
TRBJ2-3 TRBV19 TRBD1 CASARTGGTDTQYF
TRBJ1-2 TRBV6-5 NA CASTTWPVNYGYTF